A selection of T cell receptor beta chains follows, all from one sample in a study of blood T cell repertoires in COVID-19. Here immunoSEQ multiplex PCR was the method, and the copy in TCRdb shows in-frame clones only, minus some. The sample lists roughly 230,000 clones, around 85% seen once, with 6% to 7% in the top ten. Sequencing input: peripheral blood. The receptor source for this set is a woman aged 60-75 years with active or convalescent COVID-19. Each CDR3 is given with its conserved first and last residue. A D gene is named only where the DNA matches it firmly. Expanded clones get a size class; other rows say once, few or many, or leave the size out.

d_gene	v_gene	abundance	j_gene	CDR3aa	CDR3nt
.	TRBV20-1	.	TRBJ2-1	CSASVWGGEQFF	TGCAGTGCTAGTGTATGGGGCGGTGAGCAGTTCTTC
TRBD1	TRBV2	once	TRBJ1-5	CASSADRGHQPQHF	TGTGCCAGCAGTGCTGACAGGGGGCATCAGCCCCAGCATTTT
TRBD1	TRBV7-8	.	TRBJ1-3	CASSYRQGLTIYF	TGTGCCAGCAGTTACCGACAGGGCCTAACCATATATTTT
.	TRBV18	.	TRBJ2-2	CASSPRGRETGELFF	TGTGCCAGCTCACCACGTGGCAGGGAAACCGGGGAGCTGTTTTTT
.	TRBV28	.	TRBJ2-5	CASRYPEGGETQYF	TGTGCCAGCAGATACCCCGAGGGAGGAGAGACCCAGTACTTC
TRBD1	TRBV29-1	.	TRBJ1-2	CSAKNRGRAGYTF	TGCAGCGCCAAGAACAGGGGCAGGGCTGGCTACACCTTC
.	TRBV7-8	.	TRBJ2-1	CASSLAIGNMNEQFF	TGTGCCAGCAGCTTAGCGATCGGGAATATGAATGAGCAGTTCTTC
TRBD1	TRBV18	.	TRBJ2-3	CASSPSGQGPTQYF	TGTGCCAGCTCTCCTTCGGGACAGGGGCCTACGCAGTATTTT
.	TRBV5-1	.	TRBJ2-7	CASSLGQARGEQYF	TGCGCCAGCAGCTTGGGTCAGGCGAGGGGGGAGCAGTACTTC
TRBD2	TRBV7-2	.	TRBJ2-7	CASSLWTSGGLYEQYF	TGTGCCAGCAGCCTATGGACTAGCGGGGGGTTATACGAGCAGTACTTC
.	TRBV6-6	once	TRBJ1-2	CASVTGANYGYTF	TGTGCCAGCGTGACGGGAGCTAACTATGGCTACACCTTC
.	TRBV6-6	.	TRBJ2-5	CASMRLARQETQYF	TGTGCCAGCATGAGGCTAGCGAGACAAGAGACCCAGTACTTC
TRBD1	TRBV4-2	.	TRBJ1-5	CASSQETRTGGRYQPQHF	TGTGCCAGCAGCCAAGAAACGCGGACAGGGGGTAGATATCAGCCCCAGCATTTT
.	TRBV5-6	.	TRBJ1-5	CASSLRSGNQPQHF	TGTGCCAGCAGCTTGCGTTCAGGTAATCAGCCCCAGCATTTT
TRBD1	TRBV18	.	TRBJ1-1	CASSPSQGGNTEAFF	TGTGCCAGCTCACCATCCCAGGGGGGGAACACTGAAGCTTTCTTT
TRBD1	TRBV12-3/TRBV12-4	.	TRBJ1-2	CASSFPGGHGYTF	TGTGCCAGCAGTTTCCCAGGGGGGCATGGCTACACCTTC
.	TRBV6-1	.	TRBJ2-7	CASSEGLAHSSYEQYF	TGTGCCAGCAGTGAAGGGCTAGCCCATAGCTCCTACGAGCAGTACTTC
TRBD1	TRBV7-2	.	TRBJ2-1	CASSPFTTGAHSRFF	TGTGCCAGCAGCCCCTTCACAACAGGGGCCCACTCGCGGTTCTTC
TRBD1	TRBV18	.	TRBJ1-1	CASSRGQGNTEAFF	TGTGCCAGCTCGCGAGGACAGGGGAACACTGAAGCTTTCTTT
TRBD1	TRBV6-6	.	TRBJ1-2	CASSLPSRNTIRDRNYGYTF	TGTGCCAGCAGTCTTCCATCCCGAAATACTATCCGGGACAGAAACTATGGCTACACCTTC
.	TRBV4-1	few	TRBJ1-1	CASSYRVNTEAFF	TGCGCCAGCAGTTACAGGGTCAACACTGAAGCTTTCTTT
TRBD2	TRBV12-3/TRBV12-4	.	TRBJ2-1	CATRGRTREQFF	TGTGCCACCCGCGGTAGGACTAGGGAGCAGTTCTTC
TRBD1	TRBV14	.	TRBJ1-6	CASSQDRHNSPLHF	TGTGCCAGCAGCCAGGACAGGCATAATTCACCCCTCCACTTT
.	TRBV7-2	few	TRBJ2-2	CASSGSGTLTGELFF	TGTGCCAGCAGCGGCTCCGGGACTCTGACCGGGGAGCTGTTTTTT
TRBD2	TRBV14	.	TRBJ2-7	CASSQVAGRIPYEQYF	TGTGCCAGCAGCCAAGTTGCCGGGAGGATCCCCTACGAGCAGTACTTC
TRBD2	TRBV5-1	.	TRBJ2-2	CASSLLAGAGELFF	TGCGCCAGCAGCTTACTAGCGGGGGCCGGGGAGCTGTTTTTT
TRBD2	TRBV6-4	.	TRBJ2-1	CASSDSRWTSGGRNNEQFF	TGTGCCAGCAGTGACTCGAGGTGGACTAGCGGGGGGCGGAACAATGAGCAGTTCTTC
TRBD2	TRBV7-9	.	TRBJ2-3	CASSPLLVGGGTDTQYF	TGTGCCAGCAGCCCCCTACTAGTCGGGGGGGGCACAGATACGCAGTATTTT
TRBD2	TRBV9	.	TRBJ2-3	CASSPSGSSTDTQYF	TGTGCCAGCAGCCCAAGCGGGAGTAGCACAGATACGCAGTATTTT
TRBD2	TRBV3-1/TRBV3-2	.	TRBJ2-3	CASSLAGSTDTQYF	TGTGCCAGCAGCCTAGCGGGGAGCACAGATACGCAGTATTTT
TRBD1	TRBV7-9	.	TRBJ2-5	CASSFVDRQYF	TGTGCCAGCAGCTTTGTGGACAGGCAGTACTTC